This T cell receptor beta chain comes out of a study of spatial heterogeneity in lung cancer. Across the study: More beta-chain than alpha-chain sequences were consistently detected.

Germline V gene lookup returns CDR1 DFQATT and CDR2 SNEGSKA (reference sequence). The CDR3 has 15 residues. V trimming: 5 bases; J trimming: 4 bases; junction bases outside the gene matches: 10. MiXCR was run by TCRdb on the 5' RACE reads, yielding one entry per CDR3 protein. The sample consists of about 52,000 distinct CDR3 sequences, roughly 7.4% of them appearing once. Time point meaning: blood at routine non-recurrence follow-up after resection. Whole RNA came from tumor, nontumor lung or frozen PBMC and was sequenced without being sorted. The V call is TRBV20-1, the J call TRBJ2-1; the match to TRBD1 covers 8 bases. The sample was PBMCs, taken at follow-up. The clonotype originates from a female donor with early-stage non-small cell lung cancer. In DNA form, the CDR3 reads TGCAGTGCTCCTAGCGCCGGGACAGGTTACAATGAGCAGTTCTTC. Translating gives CSAPSAGTGYNEQFF.